Listed below are T cell receptor beta chains from one sample, sequenced in a study of shared clonotypes between healthy human individuals. Data came from immunoSEQ multiplex PCR; TCRdb stores just in-frame clones and leaves some out. The sample has under 2,000,000 clones; just under 95% are singletons. The sample was naive CD8+ T cells sorted from blood. Receptors were obtained from a man younger than 35 in good health. CDR3s include the opening cysteine and the closing phenylalanine or tryptophan. The D gene is left open where the match is weak. Clone size is stated in some rows and not others, as once, few, many or a class when expanded.

d_gene	v_gene	abundance	j_gene	CDR3nt	CDR3aa
NA	TRBV4-3	once	TRBJ2-1	TGCGCCAGCAGCCAAGATGTGCAGGGGGGTTTGAATGAGCAGTTCTTC	CASSQDVQGGLNEQFF
NA	TRBV7-2	NA	TRBJ2-1	TGTGCCAGCAGCTTTCGGATTTACAATGAGCAGTTCTTC	CASSFRIYNEQFF
NA	TRBV27	NA	TRBJ2-7	TGTGCCAGCGGCGTTGGGTTCGAGCAGTACTTC	CASGVGFEQYF
TRBD2	TRBV5-6	NA	TRBJ2-3	TGTGCCAGCAGTACCGGGACTAGCGGGAGGGCAGATACGCAGTATTTT	CASSTGTSGRADTQYF
NA	TRBV27	NA	TRBJ1-6	TGTGCCAGCAGCTCGTCGCGCGACAGCTATAATTCACCCCTCCACTTT	CASSSSRDSYNSPLHF
NA	TRBV7-9	NA	TRBJ2-7	TGTGCCAGCACCGGCACCCCCGCGGTGACCTACGAGCAGTACTTC	CASTGTPAVTYEQYF
NA	TRBV10-1	once	TRBJ2-7	TGCGCCAGCAGTGGGCAGGGGTTCGACGAGCAGTACTTC	CASSGQGFDEQYF
NA	TRBV11-2	NA	TRBJ2-1	TGTGCCAGCAGCTTAGTAGGGGGACCCCTCGTAAGCTCCTACAATGAGCAGTTCTTC	CASSLVGGPLVSSYNEQFF
NA	TRBV5-5	once	TRBJ1-1	TGTGCCAGCACCTCCCATGGCACTGAAGCTTTCTTT	CASTSHGTEAFF
NA	TRBV7-9	NA	TRBJ1-4	TGTGCCAGCAGATCTTTCGGGACTCAGGGTGAAAAACTGTTTTTT	CASRSFGTQGEKLFF
NA	TRBV5-1	NA	TRBJ2-2	TGCGCCAGCTTACCCGAGGGGTACCTGAACACCGGGGAGCTGTTTTTT	CASLPEGYLNTGELFF
NA	TRBV13	NA	TRBJ2-1	TGTGCCAGCAGCCCGGAAACGGCCCCCAATGAGCAGTTCTTC	CASSPETAPNEQFF
NA	TRBV15	NA	TRBJ2-3	TGTGCCACCAGCAGGGGGGTGGGCGGTAGCACAGATACGCAGTATTTT	CATSRGVGGSTDTQYF
TRBD2	TRBV5-3	NA	TRBJ2-7	TGTGCCAGAAGCTTCGGATCCCGGGTAGCGGGAGGTCGCTACGAGCAGTACTTC	CARSFGSRVAGGRYEQYF
TRBD2	TRBV9	NA	TRBJ2-3	TGTGCCAGCAGCGTAGCTAGGTCAGGACTAGCGGGCCTGGCGGGATACCATACGCAGTATTTT	CASSVARSGLAGLAGYHTQYF
TRBD2	TRBV13	NA	TRBJ2-7	TGTGCCAGCGGGCTAGCGGGGACCGAGACCTACGAGCAGTACTTC	CASGLAGTETYEQYF
NA	TRBV12-5	NA	TRBJ1-1	TGTGCTAGTGGTAACACTGAAGCTTTCTTT	CASGNTEAFF
TRBD2	TRBV5-1	NA	TRBJ2-1	TGCTCAGCGGGGGCGCACACGAATGAGCAGTTCTTC	CSAGAHTNEQFF
TRBD2	TRBV27	NA	TRBJ2-2	TGTGCCAGCAGTTTTGGGGCGGGAGCTCTGACCGGGGAGCTGTTTTTT	CASSFGAGALTGELFF
NA	TRBV11-2	NA	TRBJ1-3	TGTGCCAGCAGCTTAGCTCAGGAAGGATCTGGAAACACCATATATTTT	CASSLAQEGSGNTIYF
TRBD1	TRBV4-1	NA	TRBJ1-1	TGCGCCAGCAGCCTCCGGGACAGGGAGAACACTGAAGCTTTCTTT	CASSLRDRENTEAFF
NA	TRBV4-1	NA	TRBJ2-2	TGCGCCAGCAGCCACTACGGAGGGACCGGGGAGCTGTTTTTT	CASSHYGGTGELFF
NA	TRBV27	once	TRBJ2-3	TGTGCCAGCAGCGCTGCCACTAGTTTCACAGCAGATACGCAGTATTTT	CASSAATSFTADTQYF
TRBD1	TRBV4-1	NA	TRBJ2-1	TGCGCCAGCAGCCAAGGGCAGGGGGCCTACAATGAGCAGTTCTTC	CASSQGQGAYNEQFF
NA	TRBV5-4	NA	TRBJ2-7	TGTGCCAGCAGCTCTACGGGCGAGCAGTACTTC	CASSSTGEQYF
TRBD1	TRBV6-5	NA	TRBJ2-7	TGTGCCAGCAGTAACCGGGACAGGCTCAACTACGAGCAGTACTTC	CASSNRDRLNYEQYF
TRBD1	TRBV10-2	few	TRBJ1-2	TGCGCCAGCAGTCATACAGGGGTGGAGGGCTACACCTTC	CASSHTGVEGYTF
NA	TRBV7-3	NA	TRBJ1-1	TGTGCCAGCAGCCTTACAGGCGACACTGAAGCTTTCTTT	CASSLTGDTEAFF
TRBD1	TRBV2	NA	TRBJ1-1	TGTGCCAGCAGCGAGGGACAGGGGAACACTGAAGCTTTCTTT	CASSEGQGNTEAFF
NA	TRBV5-4	once	TRBJ1-3	TGTGCCAGCACCTATGATAGGGCCTCTGGAAACACCATATATTTT	CASTYDRASGNTIYF
NA	TRBV5-4	NA	TRBJ2-5	TGTGCCAGCAGCTTGATGGAGACCCAGTACTTC	CASSLMETQYF
TRBD1	TRBV7-2	NA	TRBJ1-5	TGTGCCAGCAGCTTGAACAGGGGTTATCAGCCCCAGCATTTT	CASSLNRGYQPQHF
NA	TRBV19	NA	TRBJ2-2	TGTGCCAGTTATGAGCAAACGAACACCGGGGAGCTGTTTTTT	CASYEQTNTGELFF
TRBD1	TRBV9	NA	TRBJ1-6	TGTGCCAGCAGCGTAGAAGGGACAGGGGTTTCACCCCTCCACTTT	CASSVEGTGVSPLHF
NA	TRBV27	NA	TRBJ2-2	TGTGCCAGCAGTTTAAGCCTCTTAAACGCCGGGGAGCTGTTTTTT	CASSLSLLNAGELFF
NA	TRBV9	NA	TRBJ2-7	TGTGCCAGCAGCCTCAGCGGCGGGAACTACGAGCAGTACTTC	CASSLSGGNYEQYF
NA	TRBV9	NA	TRBJ2-7	TGTGCCAGCAGCGTAGATGTAGGACCAGAGCAGTACTTC	CASSVDVGPEQYF
TRBD2	TRBV7-9	NA	TRBJ2-1	TGTGCCAGCAGCTTAGAGACTAGCGGGAGCACGTTTTTATATGAGCAGTTCTTC	CASSLETSGSTFLYEQFF
NA	TRBV4-2	NA	TRBJ2-7	TGTGCCAGCAGCCAAGGAGACCTTGCCTACGAGCAGTACTTC	CASSQGDLAYEQYF
NA	TRBV4-1	NA	TRBJ1-1	TGCGCCAGCAGCCACCCTGAGACCGGGAACACTGAAGCTTTCTTT	CASSHPETGNTEAFF
TRBD1	TRBV27	NA	TRBJ2-7	TGTGCCAGCAGTCCGTTGGGGACAGGGAACGAGCAGTACTTC	CASSPLGTGNEQYF
NA	TRBV7-9	NA	TRBJ2-3	TGTGCCAGCAAGGCGGAGGGCCTCGGAGATACGCAGTATTTT	CASKAEGLGDTQYF
TRBD1	TRBV11-2	NA	TRBJ1-2	TGTGCCAGCAGCTTAGACGGCTATACAGGGGACTATGGCTACACCTTC	CASSLDGYTGDYGYTF
NA	TRBV18	NA	TRBJ1-3	TGTGCCAGCTCCCGTGGGACACTCGGCTCTGGAAACACCATATATTTT	CASSRGTLGSGNTIYF
TRBD2	TRBV4-1	NA	TRBJ2-1	TGCGCCAGCAGCCAAAGACTAGCTTTACCATACAATGAGCAGTTCTTC	CASSQRLALPYNEQFF
TRBD1	TRBV28	NA	TRBJ1-1	TGTGCCAGCAGTAGTGACAGGGGTGAAGCTTTCTTT	CASSSDRGEAFF
NA	TRBV27	few	TRBJ1-5	TGTGCCAGCAGTTTCGCCAGGGGAGGTCAGCCCCAGCATTTT	CASSFARGGQPQHF
NA	TRBV7-3	NA	TRBJ1-5	TGTGCCAGCAGCCCTCAGGCGACTTTACAGCATTTT	CASSPQATLQHF
TRBD1	TRBV7-8	NA	TRBJ1-2	TGTGCCAGCAGGGGAACGGCAGGGGGCTTGGGAGGCTACACCTTC	CASRGTAGGLGGYTF
NA	TRBV13	NA	TRBJ1-1	TGTGCCAGCAGCTTTCGGGGCGGCACTGAAGCTTTCTTT	CASSFRGGTEAFF
NA	TRBV27	NA	TRBJ1-1	TGTGCCAGTCGCGGGAAGAACACTGAAGCTTTCTTT	CASRGKNTEAFF
NA	TRBV4-1	NA	TRBJ1-3	TGCGCCAGCAGCCAAGTAGGGGGTTATGGAAACACCATATATTTT	CASSQVGGYGNTIYF
NA	TRBV13	NA	TRBJ1-3	TGTGCCAGCAGCTTATACGTGAGCTCTGGAAACACCATATATTTT	CASSLYVSSGNTIYF
NA	TRBV4-1	NA	TRBJ1-4	TGCGCCAGCAGCGTGGGGCTTGGTAATGAAAAACTGTTTTTT	CASSVGLGNEKLFF
NA	TRBV5-8	NA	TRBJ1-3	TGTGCCAGCAGCTCACAGGGCTTCTCTGGAAACACCATATATTTT	CASSSQGFSGNTIYF
NA	TRBV30	NA	TRBJ2-7	TGTGCCTGGAGTGTTGCCTCTCGCGCAGGTCCCGAGCAGTACTTC	CAWSVASRAGPEQYF
TRBD1	TRBV5-6	NA	TRBJ2-7	TGTGCCAGCAGCATGAGGACAGGGGGGCTGGAGGAGCAGTACTTC	CASSMRTGGLEEQYF
NA	TRBV4-1	NA	TRBJ2-7	TGCGCCAGCAGCCAGCTATTTGGGGGGCGGGCCGAGCAGTACTTC	CASSQLFGGRAEQYF
TRBD1	TRBV27	NA	TRBJ1-2	TGTGCCAGCAGCCCGACAGGGGACTATGGCTACACCTTC	CASSPTGDYGYTF
NA	TRBV6-4	NA	TRBJ2-2	TGTGCCAGCAGTGACGAGGGGTCCGCGAACACCGGGGAGCTGTTTTTT	CASSDEGSANTGELFF